The 30 T cell receptor beta chains below were found in one sample sequenced in a study of tumor-infiltrating lymphocytes in primary liver carcinoma (dated 2017 in TCRdb). Instrument used: Illumina HiSeq 2500. Using a constant-region primer and ProtoScript II reverse transcriptase, TCRbeta-specific cDNA was reverse-transcribed from 400 to 550 ng total RNA. Construction of the TCRbeta libraries relied on three nested rounds of multiplex PCR, following a slightly modified ARM-PCR procedure. Multiplex TRBV1-TRBV30 forward primers and a Cbeta reverse primer were used in the first two PCR rounds, each of which was run for around 10 cycles. Through fastp at Q25 and MiXCR, TCRdb rebuilt clones from the public reads, retaining in-frame beta chains. Duplicate CDR3 protein sequences are folded into a single record with the most common DNA and genes. For this sample there are roughly 49,000 distinct CDR3 sequences; about 78% appear just once. In total, the top ten clones hold roughly 24% of the sample.

Total RNA and DNA were co-extracted from approximately 20-30 mg of bulk tissue with the AllPrep DNA/RNA mini kit, without cell sorting. The sample consisted of liver tumor tissue from sampling region 5. This specimen's cell subset or site label, per the study, means: tumor region T5, tumor centre. The receptors come from a middle-aged man with primary liver carcinoma and hepatitis B virus infection.

This clonotype was observed at least ten times. The chain links TRBV7-9 to TRBJ1-2; TRBD1 might be the D (5 bases). CDR1 is SEHNR and CDR2 is FQNEAQ in the germline V gene (reference sequence). Trimming took 1 base from V and 0 from J, leaving 9 bases between them. CDR3 length equals 15 residues. CDR3 in DNA: TGTGCCAGCAGCTTAGTGGCAGGGTCTAACTATGGCTACACCTTC. The encoded protein is CASSLVAGSNYGYTF.

The rearrangement uses TRBV20-1 and TRBJ2-1; D ambiguous. The germline CDR1 and CDR2 sequences are DFQATT and SNEGSKA (reference sequence). This CDR3 comprises 14 residues. With 3 bases removed from V and 0 bases from J, the gap between germline ends came to 9 bases. The chain's CDR3 is CSASYYSSYNEQFF. The CDR3 nucleotides are TGCAGTGCTAGTTACTACAGCTCCTACAATGAGCAGTTCTTC.

The V and J genes are TRBV4-2 and TRBJ2-7; either TRBD1 or TRBD2 may supply D (5 bases each). The CDR3 length is 15 residues. Germline V lookup: CDR1 LGHNA, CDR2 YNFKEQ. The germline V and J ends were trimmed by 0 bases and 4 bases, with 13 bases remaining between them. The CDR3 loop is CASSQDEGSGYEQYF. The CDR3 DNA follows: TGTGCCAGCAGCCAAGATGAGGGGAGTGGTTACGAGCAGTACTTC.

Note on this clonotype: One end of the junction fails to match germline, which may point to a read error. The rearrangement joins TRBV29-1 to TRBJ2-4; D is unclear. This CDR3 spans 13 amino acids. In germline, CDR1 is SQVTM, CDR2 ANQGSEA. The CDR3: CIGLTVDKNIHYF. The CDR3 region has the DNA TGCATCGGGCTAACAGTTGACAAAAACATTCACTACTTC.

By its share, this clonotype is medium-sized. In nucleotides, the CDR3 is TGTGCCAGCACCCCACGCGGACTCAGGGTCGAGCAGTACTTC. Translating it yields CASTPRGLRVEQYF. The V gene is TRBV6-2 or TRBV6-3, the J gene TRBJ2-7; D might be TRBD1 or TRBD2, each matching 5 bases. Between the trimmed V and J ends, which lost 7 bases and 6 bases, there was a span of 19 bases. From germline, CDR1 is MNHEY and CDR2 SVGEGT. The CDR3 is made up of 14 amino acids.

The gene calls are TRBV20-1 and TRBJ2-5; no definite D call. V was pared by 1 base and J by 4 bases, with 7 bases between. The CDR3 consists of 12 residues. The V gene's germline CDR1 is DFQATT and CDR2 SNEGSKA (reference sequence). The DNA for the CDR3 is TGCAGTGCTAGAGTGGGTCTAGAGACCCAGTACTTC. It codes for CSARVGLETQYF.

This clonotype was seen at least ten times. The genes are TRBV7-9 and TRBJ2-7; TRBD2 aligns across 7 bases. Germline loops: CDR1 SEHNR, CDR2 FQNEAQ (reference sequence). The V segment lost 6 bases and the J segment 6 bases; nucleotides outside the gene matches: 8. CDR3 length: 13 amino acids. CDR3 in DNA: TGTGCCAGCAGTTATGGAGGGGAGGGCGAGCAGTACTTC. Residues: CASSYGGEGEQYF.

A note on this clonotype: The junction shows a germline mismatch at one end, possibly a read error. The V and J genes are TRBV10-3 and TRBJ2-6, with D perhaps assigned TRBD1 or TRBD2 (5 bases each). The CDR3 is made up of 16 amino acids. The germline gives CDR1 ENHRY, CDR2 SYGVKD. The CDR3 coding sequence is TGTGCCGTCAGTGGTGGCCAGGAGGCTGGGGCCTACGTCCTGACTTTC. Protein: CAVSGGQEAGAYVLTF.

Comment on this clonotype: This may be a read error, as it is one base from a much larger clone. This chain links TRBV20-1 with TRBJ1-5; D unclear. CDR1 and CDR2 from the germline V gene are DFQATT and SNEGSKA (reference sequence). V dropped 3 bases and J dropped 10 bases, with 16 bases sitting between them. This CDR3 contains 13 residues. This CDR3 is CSARAHGEQPQHF. The CDR3 nucleotides are TGCAGTGCTAGGGCCCATGGCGAGCAACCCCAGCATTTT.

Comments on this clonotype: The junction differs from germline at one of its ends, possibly a read error. The CDR3 DNA follows: TGTGCCAGCAGCGGCGCACTAGGCTGCTCCTGCGAGCAGTACTTC. Protein sequence: CASSGALGCSCEQYF. The chain recombines TRBV7-2 with TRBJ2-7, with D tentatively TRBD2 (5 bases). Looked up from germline, CDR1 is SGHTA and CDR2 is FQGNSA. The CDR3 loop spans 15 amino acids.

This chain connects TRBV5-4 to TRBJ1-2, with D maybe TRBD1 (5 bases). The CDR3 covers 14 residues. With 6 bases removed from V and 0 bases from J, the gap between germline ends came to 12 bases. Germline CDR1 SGHNT, CDR2 YYREEE (reference sequence). CDR3 bases: TGTGCCAGCAAGCCAGGGACTGCTAACTATGGCTACACCTTC. Translating gives CASKPGTANYGYTF.

The chain has TRBV13 and TRBJ1-1; D uncertain. This CDR3 has 12 amino acids. From germline, CDR1 is PRHDT and CDR2 FYEKMQ (reference sequence). V was cut by 7 bases and J by 10 bases, with 16 bases left in between. CDR3 region: CASITRGGGAFF. CDR3 coding DNA: TGTGCCAGCATCACCAGAGGTGGTGGAGCTTTCTTT.

As to this clonotype: The conserved phenylalanine or tryptophan is not found at the CDR3 terminus, so this likely reflects a read error. The V and J genes are TRBV5-1 and TRBJ1-3; D is unresolved. Per germline, CDR1 SGHRS and CDR2 YFSETQ. The CDR3 is made up of 16 amino acids. The CDR3 bases are TGCGCCAGCAGATTGGACGGGCAGAACCCTGGAAACACCATATATTCT. Encoded protein: CASRLDGQNPGNTIYS.

This clonotype has at least ten counts. The CDR3 spells CASSPTSGKTKGRPQYF. CDR3 sequence (DNA): TGTGCCAGCAGTCCCACTAGCGGGAAAACTAAAGGGAGACCCCAGTACTTC. V gene TRBV5-4 combines with J gene TRBJ2-5, with 10 bases identical to TRBD2. CDR1 SGHNT and CDR2 YYREEE come from the germline V gene (reference sequence). The ends lost 5 bases at V and 9 bases at J; junction bases unmatched: 19. The CDR3 runs to 17 residues.

This clonotype was seen at least ten times. The chain is built from TRBV6-6 and TRBJ2-7, with no clear D. CDR1 is MNHNY, CDR2 SVGAGI, per germline (reference sequence). Trimming removed 5 bases at V and 7 bases at J, with 9 bases between. The CDR3 length is 11 residues. Here the CDR3 reads CASSPSEEQYF. The CDR3 DNA reads TGTGCCAGCAGTCCCTCGGAGGAGCAGTACTTC.

Worth noting for this clonotype: The conserved closing phenylalanine or tryptophan is absent in this CDR3, likely reflecting a read error. The DNA is left out, because the CDR3 cannot be placed on it with certainty; the CDR3 is given as TCRdb lists it. The CDR3 loop is CASSRTLVSPFHV. This sequence joins TRBV11-1 and TRBJ1-6; the D call TRBD1 from the table was never checked on the DNA. The CDR3 spans 13 residues, counting both ends. In germline, CDR1 is SGHAT, CDR2 FQDESV (reference sequence).

The chain couples TRBV29-1 to TRBJ2-1, with D tentatively TRBD2 (6 bases). V was trimmed by 4 bases and J by 8 bases, leaving 24 bases between them. Germline lookup yields CDR1 SQVTM and CDR2 ANQGSEA. This CDR3 is 16 amino acids long. CDR3 nucleotide sequence: TGCAGCGTTGGATTCGGGAGCGGGCGGATAACCGATGAGCAGTTCTTC. This encodes CSVGFGSGRITDEQFF.

Details on this clonotype: At one end the junction does not follow the germline gene, possibly because of a read error. The chain carries TRBV11-1 and TRBJ2-3; D is possibly TRBD1 or TRBD2 (5 bases each). Germline CDR1 reads SGHAT; CDR2 reads FQDESV (reference sequence). The CDR3 has 19 residues. CDR3 DNA sequence: TGTGCTAGCAGCTTTGGGGGAAGCTCTGTTGGAGCCCGCACAGATACGCCGTATTTT. Its protein is CASSFGGSSVGARTDTPYF.

Remarks on this clonotype: One end of the junction does not line up with germline, which may come from a read error. V and J are TRBV24-1 and TRBJ2-1; tentatively, D is TRBD2 (6 bases). The CDR3 spans 13 residues. CDR1 is KGHDR and CDR2 is SFDVKD in the germline V gene. CDR3 region: CATRLVGGNERFF. CDR3 sequence (DNA): TGTGCCACCAGGCTAGTGGGAGGCAATGAGCGGTTCTTC.

This rearrangement joins TRBV12-3 or TRBV12-4 to TRBJ2-5, with D perhaps TRBD1 (6 bases). This CDR3 has 14 residues. V was cut by 10 bases and J by 1 base, with 16 bases left in between. CDR3 sequence reads: CANVQGQSQETQYF. The CDR3 DNA sequence: TGTGCCAACGTTCAGGGACAATCCCAAGAGACCCAGTACTTC.

This chain's CDR3 is CSVDGTSGRAWEQFF. In nucleotides, the CDR3 is TGCAGCGTTGACGGGACTAGCGGGAGGGCATGGGAGCAGTTCTTC. The chain links TRBV29-1 to TRBJ2-1; 16 nucleotides match TRBD2. Germline V gene data show CDR1 as SQVTM and CDR2 as ANQGSEA. With V trimmed by 3 bases and J by 10 bases, 6 bases remained unmatched. CDR3 length equals 15 residues.

Concerning this clonotype itself: One end of the junction is discordant with germline, which a read error may explain. V is TRBV6-4 and J is TRBJ2-3; possible D gene TRBD2, 6 bases. Germline V lookup: CDR1 MRHNA, CDR2 SNTAGT. This CDR3 contains 16 residues. The chain's CDR3 is CASSHSSTGERATQCF. CDR3 coding DNA: TGTGCCAGTAGTCACTCGTCAACGGGAGAGAGGGCTACGCAGTGTTTT.

The chain carries TRBV6-2 or TRBV6-3 and TRBJ2-7; tentative D call: TRBD2 (5 bases). The CDR3 loop spans 11 amino acids. The germline V gene has CDR1 MNHEY and CDR2 SVGEGT. The CDR3 region is CAGSAGYEYYF. CDR3 DNA sequence: TGTGCTGGGTCGGCGGGCTACGAGTATTACTTC.

About this clonotype: The junction departs from germline at one end; a sequencing error may be responsible. CDR3 region: CARSYTGPFSGELFF. CDR3 DNA: TGTGCCAGGAGCTATACTGGACCTTTCTCCGGGGAGTTGTTTTTT. The chain employs TRBV11-1 and TRBJ2-2; possible D gene TRBD2, 5 bases. The CDR3 length is 15 residues. The germline V gene encodes CDR1 SGHAT and CDR2 FQDESV (reference sequence).

With respect to this clonotype: One junction end does not reproduce the germline sequence, and a read error may be involved. The chain couples TRBV11-1 to TRBJ2-1; no clear D gene. The CDR3 consists of 16 residues. Germline V CDR1 and CDR2: SGHAT, FQDESV (reference sequence). CDR3 amino acids: CASARNVLSSYNEQLF. CDR3 sequence (DNA): TGTGCCAGTGCCCGGAACGTCCTGAGCTCCTACAATGAGCAGCTCTTC.

With respect to this clonotype: This is likely a read error, given that the CDR3 carries no conserved phenylalanine or tryptophan at its end. The V and J genes are TRBV11-2 and TRBJ2-7, with D possibly TRBD1 on 5 matching bases. The CDR3 runs to 15 residues. Germline values: CDR1 SGHAT, CDR2 FQNNGV. V was shortened by 2 bases and J by 5 bases, with 16 bases between the two germline ends. The CDR3 nucleotides read TGTGCCAGCAGCTTACGATGGACATGGAAAAACGAGCAGTACTTA. Residues: CASSLRWTWKNEQYL.

Turning to this clonotype: This CDR3 is missing its conserved last phenylalanine or tryptophan, likely due to a read error. The J gene is TRBJ2-7, the V gene TRBV29-1; D assignment may be TRBD1 or TRBD2 (5 bases each). CDR1 and CDR2 (germline): SQVTM, ANQGSEA. The CDR3 runs 16 residues. V gave up 8 bases and J gave up 2 bases, with 25 bases separating them. The CDR3, as DNA: TGCAGCCCCATGACATCTGGGACCGGCACTCCCTACGAGCAGTACTCA. It is translated as CSPMTSGTGTPYEQYS.

As regards this clonotype: One junction end disagrees with the germline gene, perhaps due to a read error. The rearrangement uses TRBV24-1 and TRBJ2-3; D is uncertain. Germline V gene lookup returns CDR1 KGHDR and CDR2 SFDVKD. The CDR3 length is 15 residues. The CDR3 sequence is CATSSSRWRPDTQYF. Here the CDR3 DNA reads TGTGCCACCAGTTCCTCGCGGTGGCGGCCAGATACGCAGTACTTT.

As for this clonotype: One junction end disagrees with the germline gene, perhaps due to a read error. The chain joins TRBV11-2 to TRBJ2-7, with 11 bases lining up with TRBD2. CDR1 is SGHAT and CDR2 is FQNNGV in the germline V gene. CDR3 length equals 20 residues. CDR3 bases: TGTGCCAGCAGCTTGAGGAAGGGGAGGACTAGCGGGCTCAGCCCCTACGAACAGTACTTC. Translated: CASSLRKGRTSGLSPYEQYF.

In the case of this clonotype: Here the CDR3 omits its conserved ending phenylalanine or tryptophan, so a read error is the likely source. This chain uses TRBV11-1 with TRBJ2-2, with D unclear. The CDR3 is 15 amino acids. The V end lost 4 bases, the J end lost 8 bases, and 17 bases lay between the germline ends. Germline V gene data show CDR1 as SGHAT and CDR2 as FQDESV (reference sequence). In nucleotides, the CDR3 is TGTGCCAGCAGCTATAAAGGACCTTTCTCAGGGGAGCTGTTTCTT. Amino acid sequence: CASSYKGPFSGELFL.